The 27 T cell receptor beta chains given below trace back to one sample, sequenced in a study of shared clonotypes between healthy human individuals. Naive CD8 cells comprised CD45RO-negative, CCR7-positively selected cells, excluding terminally differentiated effector memory CD45RA+ cells. Profiled with immunoSEQ multiplex PCR; TCRdb holds only in-frame clones, not every one. Among millions of clones listed, 90% to 95% were seen once. Input material: naive CD8+ T cells from PBMCs. These receptors all come from a man younger than 30 in good health. Some clones in this sample may be carry-over from other donors' samples.

With regard to this clone: The same CDR3 is also encoded by other DNA sequences in this sample. The chain combines TRBV9 with TRBJ1-2; D is possibly TRBD1 (5 bases). Per germline, CDR1 SGDLS and CDR2 YYNGEE. The V and J ends lost 4 bases and 2 bases respectively, with 12 bases between them. The length of the CDR3 is 14 residues. In nucleotides, the CDR3 is TGTGCCAGCAGCCCTCGGGACGGGAACTATGGCTACACCTTC. Its protein product is CASSPRDGNYGYTF.

The V call is TRBV11-2, the J call TRBJ2-2; D remains ambiguous. This CDR3 region has 18 residues. Trimming shortened V by 5 bases and J by 0 bases, and 19 bases separated the two germline ends. Germline V gene data show CDR1 as SGHAT and CDR2 as FQNNGV. The CDR3 loop is CASSLVGPHYTNTGELFF. The CDR3 DNA reads TGTGCCAGCAGCCTGGTCGGGCCCCACTACACGAACACCGGGGAGCTGTTTTTT. The entire variable domain, with the rest obtained from reference TRBV11-2 and TRBJ2-2, is as follows: EAGVAQSPRYKIIEKRQSVAFWCNPISGHATLYWYQQILGQGPKLLIQFQNNGVVDDSQLPKDRFSAERLKGVDSTLKIQPAKLEDSAVYLCASSLVGPHYTNTGELFFGEGSRLTVL.

This chain joins TRBV19 and TRBJ2-7; D may be TRBD2 (6 bases). Germline V gene sequence: CDR1 LNHDA, CDR2 SQIVND (reference sequence). This CDR3 has 15 amino acids. The V gene lost 10 bases and the J gene lost 7 bases, with 26 bases spanning the gap. The CDR3 region has the DNA TGTGCCACCAAGATGCGGGACGCAGCGTCGAGGGAGCAGTACTTC. Amino acids: CATKMRDAASREQYF.

This sequence joins TRBV13 and TRBJ2-6; TRBD1 might be the D (5 bases). In germline, CDR1 is PRHDT, CDR2 FYEKMQ (reference sequence). This CDR3 has 15 amino acids. V dropped 5 bases and J dropped 3 bases, with 11 bases sitting between them. CDR3 nucleotides: TGTGCCAGCAGCCAGGGCCTTAATGGGGCCAACGTCCTGACTTTC. Its translation: CASSQGLNGANVLTF.

The chain combines TRBV11-2 with TRBJ1-1; D is undetermined. The CDR3 spans 14 residues. Per the germline V gene, CDR1 is SGHAT and CDR2 is FQNNGV. Trimming removed 5 bases from V and 6 bases from J, with 16 bases in between. CDR3 in DNA: TGTGCCAGCAGCCCCAGTCGTGCGCTTTCTGAAGCTTTCTTT. Translating it yields CASSPSRALSEAFF.

This rearrangement joins TRBV2 to TRBJ2-7; D is possibly TRBD1 or TRBD2 (5 bases each). The CDR3 extends over 14 amino acids. V lost 3 bases to trimming and J lost 3 bases, with 12 bases between them. Per the germline V gene, CDR1 is SNHLY and CDR2 is FYNNEI. CDR3 in amino acids: CASSEKGRDYEQYF. DNA of the CDR3: TGTGCCAGCAGTGAGAAGGGACGGGACTACGAGCAGTACTTC.

The chain is built from TRBV18 and TRBJ1-2, with D maybe TRBD1 (5 bases). The CDR3 loop spans 13 amino acids. Germline assignment: CDR1 KGHSH and CDR2 LQKENI. V was shortened by 4 bases and J by 1 base, with 7 bases between the two germline ends. The CDR3 nucleotides are TGTGCCAGCTCACTTGACAGTAACTATGGCTACACCTTC. Translated: CASSLDSNYGYTF.

This clone showed up just a few times. The V call is TRBV7-9, the J call TRBJ1-5; D is unresolved. Trimming took 6 bases from V and 1 from J, leaving 7 bases between them. The CDR3 loop spans 13 amino acids. Germline V lookup: CDR1 SEHNR, CDR2 FQNEAQ (reference sequence). CDR3 DNA: TGTGCCAGCAGGGGTAAGAGCAATCAGCCCCAGCATTTT. Its translation is CASRGKSNQPQHF.

Regarding this clone: This sample also contains other DNA sequences that code for the same CDR3. The V and J genes are TRBV9 and TRBJ2-7; possible D gene TRBD1, 6 bases. There are 14 residues in the CDR3. V lost 5 bases, J lost 0 bases, and 12 bases lay in between. CDR1 and CDR2 (germline): SGDLS, YYNGEE. The CDR3 DNA reads as TGTGCCAGCAGTGAACAGGGTTCCTCCTACGAGCAGTACTTC. It is translated as CASSEQGSSYEQYF.

V gene TRBV2 combines with J gene TRBJ2-6; D remains ambiguous. This CDR3 region has 15 residues. V lost 6 bases to trimming and J lost 0 bases, with 9 bases between them. The germline CDR1 and CDR2 sequences are SNHLY and FYNNEI. CDR3 region: CASSPSGSGANVLTF. CDR3 DNA sequence: TGTGCCAGCAGCCCCTCAGGCTCTGGGGCCAACGTCCTGACTTTC.

This clone showed up just once. The V and J genes are TRBV4-2 and TRBJ2-5; D uncertain. The J call may be mistaken, given a closer DNA end match to TRBJ2-7. The CDR3 totals 16 residues. CDR1 and CDR2 from the germline V gene are LGHNA and YNFKEQ. The CDR3 protein is CASSQVELAKAYEQYF. CDR3 nucleotide sequence: TGTGCCAGCAGCCAAGTGGAGTTAGCCAAAGCCTACGAGCAGTACTTC.

The chain recombines TRBV27 with TRBJ2-5; 11 bases are shared with TRBD1. The V and J ends lost 5 bases and 1 base, in that order; junction bases with no gene match: 6. This CDR3 has 16 amino acids. Germline lookup yields CDR1 MNHEY and CDR2 SMNVEV (reference sequence). The CDR3 coding sequence is TGTGCCAGCAGTCCCCGGGACAGGGGGTCCCAAGAGACCCAGTACTTC. This translates into CASSPRDRGSQETQYF.

Note on this clone: This specimen includes other DNA sequences encoding the same CDR3. The gene calls are TRBV30 and TRBJ2-7; D is uncertain. With 1 base removed from V and 3 bases from J, the gap between germline ends came to 4 bases. The CDR3 covers 11 residues. Germline V lookup: CDR1 GTSNPN, CDR2 SVGIG (reference sequence). This CDR3 reads CAWSAGYEQYF. The CDR3, as DNA: TGTGCCTGGAGTGCAGGCTACGAGCAGTACTTC.

This clone was counted between two and nine times. The chain employs TRBV27 and TRBJ1-1; no firm D call. There are 14 residues in the CDR3. Germline CDR1 MNHEY, CDR2 SMNVEV (reference sequence). Deletions cut 5 bases from V and 4 bases from J, with 14 bases between. CDR3 sequence (DNA): TGTGCCAGCAGTGTGAGACAAGCGGGCACTGAAGCTTTCTTT. Amino acid sequence: CASSVRQAGTEAFF.

The chain recombines TRBV7-7 with TRBJ2-1; 9 bases fit TRBD1. Per the germline V gene, CDR1 is SSHAT and CDR2 is FNYEAQ (reference sequence). The V segment lost 5 bases and the J segment 10 bases; nucleotides outside the gene matches: 12. This CDR3 region has 15 residues. The CDR3 loop reads CASSPRDREGGEQFF. For the CDR3, the DNA is TGTGCCAGCAGCCCCCGGGACAGGGAGGGTGGCGAGCAGTTCTTC. Drawing the rest from reference TRBV7-7 and TRBJ2-1, the complete variable domain is GAGVSQSPRYKVTKRGQDVTLRCDPISSHATLYWYQQALGQGPEFLTYFNYEAQPDKSGLPSDRFSAERPEGSISTLTIQRTEQRDSAMYRCASSPRDREGGEQFFGPGTRLTVL.

This sequence joins TRBV4-1 and TRBJ2-1; 8 positions agree with TRBD2. Germline CDR1 is MGHRA and CDR2 is YSYEKL. This CDR3 comprises 17 residues. The V gene end was trimmed by 1 base and the J gene end by 7 bases; junction bases not matched to a gene: 12. The CDR3 coding sequence is TGCGCCAGCAGCCAAGTTGGGGGACTAGGGCTACAGAATGAGCAGTTCTTC. Translation: CASSQVGGLGLQNEQFF.

V usage is TRBV15 and J usage is TRBJ2-2; the match to TRBD1 covers 9 bases. The CDR3 has 16 amino acids. Losses at the gene ends were 3 bases for V and 0 bases for J; bases not matched to a gene: 2. The germline CDR1 and CDR2 sequences are LNHNV and YYDKDF (reference sequence). CDR3 bases: TGTGCCACCAGCAGCCGGGACAGGGCGAACACCGGGGAGCTGTTTTTT. Translating gives CATSSRDRANTGELFF.

The V and J genes are TRBV6-5 and TRBJ2-1; D possibly corresponds to TRBD1 (6 bases). This CDR3 is built from 15 residues. The germline V gene has CDR1 MNHEY and CDR2 SVGAGI. V lost 4 bases, J lost 3 bases, and 13 bases lay in between. The CDR3 spells CASSFITDSYNEQFF. CDR3 nucleotide sequence: TGTGCCAGCAGTTTTATCACGGACAGCTACAATGAGCAGTTCTTC.

The J gene is TRBJ1-4, the V gene TRBV6-5, with D possibly TRBD1 on 5 matching bases. Germline V gives CDR1 MNHEY, CDR2 SVGAGI. Trimming took off 2 bases at V and 1 base at J, with 11 bases between the two ends. This CDR3 has 16 amino acids. The CDR3 sequence is CASSYAGWRTNEKLFF. CDR3 nucleotides: TGTGCCAGCAGTTACGCAGGGTGGCGAACTAATGAAAAACTGTTTTTT.

The V gene is TRBV19, the J gene TRBJ2-1; 9 nucleotides agree with TRBD2. The CDR3 runs 12 residues. CDR1 is LNHDA and CDR2 is SQIVND in the germline V gene (reference sequence). The trim removed 5 bases at V and 10 bases at J, leaving 3 bases unmatched. CDR3 sequence: CASSFSGSEQFF. Written as DNA, the CDR3 is TGTGCCAGTAGTTTTAGCGGGAGCGAGCAGTTCTTC.

The V call is TRBV7-9, the J call TRBJ2-7, with D tentatively TRBD1 (5 bases). Trimming took 7 bases from V and 1 from J, leaving 11 bases between them. The CDR3 has 13 residues. Germline V gene lookup returns CDR1 SEHNR and CDR2 FQNEAQ (reference sequence). CDR3 protein: CASNPGPSYEQYF. The CDR3 DNA sequence: TGTGCCAGCAACCCAGGGCCTTCCTACGAGCAGTACTTC. Supplemented by reference TRBV7-9 and TRBJ2-7, the full variable domain reads DTGVSQNPRHKITKRGQNVTFRCDPISEHNRLYWYRQTLGQGPEFLTYFQNEAQLEKSRLLSDRFSAERPKGSFSTLEIQRTEQGDSAMYLCASNPGPSYEQYFGPGTRLTVT.

This clone was seen just once. The gene calls are TRBV5-1 and TRBJ2-1; the match to TRBD2 covers 14 bases. Germline CDR1 is SGHRS and CDR2 is YFSETQ. The ends lost 0 bases at V and 9 bases at J; junction bases unmatched: 14. This CDR3 spans 19 amino acids. The CDR3 sequence: CASSLEGLAGGPVNGEQFF. DNA of the CDR3: TGCGCCAGCAGCTTGGAAGGACTAGCGGGAGGACCGGTTAATGGTGAGCAGTTCTTC. Full variable domain (rest looked up from reference TRBV5-1 and TRBJ2-1): KAGVTQTPRYLIKTRGQQVTLSCSPISGHRSVSWYQQTPGQGLQFLFEYFSETQRNKGNFPGRFSGRQFSNSRSEMNVSTLELGDSALYLCASSLEGLAGGPVNGEQFFGPGTRLTVL.

The J gene is TRBJ2-7, the V gene TRBV4-1, with D possibly matching TRBD1 (5 bases). The CDR3 loop spans 14 amino acids. Germline V CDR1 and CDR2: MGHRA, YSYEKL. Trimming pared 0 bases from V and 2 bases from J, leaving 8 bases between. CDR3 region: CASSQETVTYEQYF. The CDR3 DNA reads as TGCGCCAGCAGCCAAGAGACAGTTACCTACGAGCAGTACTTC.

The J gene is TRBJ1-5, the V gene TRBV27; D remains ambiguous. The CDR3 spans 13 residues. Trimming pared 6 bases from V and 7 bases from J, leaving 13 bases between. Germline V lookup: CDR1 MNHEY, CDR2 SMNVEV (reference sequence). The CDR3 nucleotides are TGTGCCAGCAGCGTACAAGGAGAACAGCCCCAGCATTTT. This encodes CASSVQGEQPQHF.

The CDR3: CASSSLQENQPQHF. CDR3 nucleotide sequence: TGTGCCAGCAGCTCATTACAGGAGAATCAGCCCCAGCATTTT. This rearrangement joins TRBV7-9 to TRBJ1-5, with D tentatively TRBD1 (5 bases). This CDR3 has 14 amino acids. The germline V and J ends were trimmed by 4 bases and 4 bases, with 11 bases remaining between them. Germline V gene data show CDR1 as SEHNR and CDR2 as FQNEAQ (reference sequence).

Comments on this clone: Other DNA sequences in this sample translate to the same CDR3. This sequence joins TRBV9 and TRBJ2-7, with D perhaps assigned TRBD1 or TRBD2 (6 bases each). The CDR3 is made up of 13 amino acids. Trimming pared 0 bases from V and 6 bases from J, leaving 10 bases between. Germline CDR1 SGDLS, CDR2 YYNGEE. CDR3 sequence: CASSVGGGPEQYF. DNA for the CDR3: TGTGCCAGCAGCGTAGGAGGGGGGCCCGAGCAGTACTTC.

This chain connects TRBV19 to TRBJ1-2; a possible D gene is TRBD1 (5 bases). The CDR3 runs 16 residues. The ends were cut back, 1 base at V and 6 bases at J, with 18 bases in the middle. CDR1 is LNHDA and CDR2 is SQIVND in the germline V gene (reference sequence). The DNA for the CDR3 is TGTGCCAGTAGTATAGCTGGGGACCTCACCGGGAATGGCTACACCTTC. Amino acids: CASSIAGDLTGNGYTF.